Sequencing of this TCR beta chain was carried out in a study of cytomegalovirus exposure and HLA in healthy donors. Study as a whole: An earlier analysis found 117 million unique TCR beta sequences from about 190 million T cells. Whole-study results and caveats: TCR beta V- and J-gene trimming, according to a later analysis, was linked to a missense DCLRE1C variant. The study dropped some indistinguishable V segments, TRBV6-2 and TRBV6-3 among them.

Each of the donors was a healthy bone marrow donor. Trimming cost V 3 bases and J 4 bases, with 16 bases left between them. The germline CDR1 and CDR2 sequences are KGHSH and LQKENI. The CDR3 has 16 residues. PCR amplification relied on 60 Vbeta primers (plus 13 Jbeta primers). Assay: immunoSEQ multiplex PCR; the TCRdb copy retains only in-frame clones and omits some. The sample contains 100,000 to 120,000 clones, approximately 84% of which appear only once. As to this clone: Antigen unknown.

Sequencing input: PBMCs. The sequence was collected from a male donor in good health and CMV-seronegative. V is TRBV18 and J is TRBJ2-1; D may be TRBD2 (6 bases). The DNA for the CDR3 is TGTGCCAGCTCACCCTCGCGGGACGCGACTTACAATGAGCAGTTCTTC. It specifies CASSPSRDATYNEQFF.